This is a list of T cell receptor beta chains from one sample in a study of response to subunit inactivated influenza vaccine. TCRdb itself ran the RT-PCR reads through MiXCR, one entry per CDR3 protein. Of roughly 710,000 distinct CDR3 sequences listed, 12% to 15% are singletons. The sample in question was PBMCs from blood, obtained around 14 days before vaccination. These receptors were collected from a man aged 45-60 years who received an inactivated influenza vaccine. Each CDR3 is given with its conserved first and last residue. D genes are given only for firm matches. Clone size is given for some rows only: seen once, a few or many times, or a class if the clone is expanded.

j_call	clone_size	d_call	v_call	cdr3_aa	cdr3_nt
TRBJ1-5	.	.	TRBV2	CASSLVPYSNQPQHF	TGTGCCAGCAGTTTGGTGCCCTATAGCAATCAGCCCCAGCATTTT
TRBJ2-5	.	.	TRBV28	CASSSTDTTVSQYF	TGTGCCAGCAGTTCGACAGACACCACGGTGTCCCAGTACTTC
TRBJ2-1	many	TRBD2	TRBV11-2	CASSLDPLLAGGPYNEQFF	TGTGCCAGCAGCTTAGACCCTCTCCTAGCGGGAGGGCCATACAATGAGCAGTTCTTC
TRBJ2-5	.	TRBD2	TRBV5-1	CASSPGGEETQYF	TGCGCCAGCAGCCCGGGGGGGGAAGAGACCCAGTACTTC
TRBJ2-7	few	.	TRBV10-3	CAIWPGRTGQDHPYEQYF	TGTGCCATCTGGCCGGGTCGTACAGGGCAAGATCACCCCTACGAGCAGTACTTC
TRBJ2-1	.	.	TRBV6-2/TRBV6-3	CASKVMGLVNEQFF	TGTGCCAGCAAGGTCATGGGGCTGGTGAATGAGCAGTTCTTC
TRBJ2-2	.	.	TRBV9	CASSVSSMANTGELFF	TGTGCCAGCAGCGTCTCCTCGATGGCGAACACCGGGGAGCTGTTTTTT
TRBJ2-6	.	.	TRBV27	CASSSLRGSGANVLTF	TGTGCCAGCAGCTCGCTGAGGGGCTCTGGGGCCAACGTCCTGACTTTC
TRBJ2-5	many	.	TRBV20-1	CSAALWHQETQYF	TGCAGTGCTGCCCTCTGGCACCAAGAGACCCAGTACTTC
TRBJ1-2	few	TRBD1	TRBV11-2	CASSLSRTGGRFYGYTF	TGTGCCAGCAGCTTATCTAGGACAGGGGGCCGGTTCTATGGCTACACCTTC
TRBJ1-1	.	.	TRBV6-2/TRBV6-3	CASNTRGGTEAFF	TGTGCCAGCAACACCCGAGGGGGCACTGAAGCTTTCTTT
TRBJ2-1	.	.	TRBV6-2/TRBV6-3	CASSFQEFNEQFF	TGTGCCAGCAGTTTCCAGGAGTTCAATGAGCAGTTCTTC
TRBJ2-7	.	TRBD2	TRBV25-1	CAKTGRSSYEQYF	TGTGCCAAGACCGGGAGGAGCTCCTACGAGCAGTACTTC
TRBJ2-1	few	TRBD2	TRBV14	CASSPPTGTSGASYNEQFF	TGTGCCAGCAGCCCGCCAACCGGGACTAGCGGAGCCTCCTACAATGAGCAGTTCTTC
TRBJ1-1	.	TRBD1	TRBV19	CASNDRDLTEAFF	TGTGCCAGTAACGACAGGGATTTGACTGAAGCTTTCTTT
TRBJ1-6	.	.	TRBV4-1	CASSQEGQGSPLHF	TGCGCCAGCAGCCAAGAAGGGCAGGGTTCACCCCTCCACTTT
TRBJ2-7	.	.	TRBV7-2	CASSVPGLEQYF	TGTGCCAGCAGCGTTCCGGGGCTCGAGCAGTACTTC
TRBJ2-1	.	TRBD2	TRBV20-1	CSARGPLLLAGGEQFF	TGCAGTGCTAGAGGCCCCCTACTACTAGCGGGGGGTGAGCAGTTCTTC
TRBJ1-1	few	.	TRBV12-3/TRBV12-4	CASSRSYQEEAFF	TGTGCCAGCAGCCGAAGTTATCAAGAGGAAGCTTTCTTT
TRBJ2-2	few	TRBD2	TRBV7-2	CASSFNSGANTGELFF	TGTGCCAGCAGCTTCAATAGCGGGGCGAACACCGGGGAGCTGTTTTTT
TRBJ2-6	.	.	TRBV5-1	CASSRGHLSSGANVLTF	TGCGCCAGCAGCCGGGGACACCTTTCCTCTGGGGCCAACGTCCTGACTTTC
TRBJ2-6	few	.	TRBV27	CASRLGAGANVLTF	TGTGCCAGCAGACTAGGGGCAGGGGCCAACGTCCTGACTTTC
TRBJ2-2	many	.	TRBV12-3/TRBV12-4	CASSFSAGELFF	TGTGCCAGCAGTTTTTCGGCCGGGGAGCTGTTTTTT
TRBJ2-5	.	TRBD1	TRBV9	CASSVLGQEHETQYF	TGTGCCAGCAGCGTATTGGGACAGGAGCACGAGACCCAGTACTTC
TRBJ2-7	.	.	TRBV20-1	CSARSAGYEQYF	TGCAGTGCTAGATCAGCAGGCTACGAGCAGTACTTC
TRBJ2-3	many	TRBD2	TRBV2	CASSVAGGPDTQYF	TGTGCCAGCAGTGTAGCGGGGGGTCCAGATACGCAGTATTTT
TRBJ1-5	few	TRBD1	TRBV6-2/TRBV6-3	CASSYRQGVSNQPQHF	TGTGCCAGCAGTTACCGACAGGGGGTGAGCAATCAGCCCCAGCATTTT
TRBJ1-4	few	.	TRBV11-2	CASSLNRANEKLFF	TGTGCCAGCAGCTTAAACAGGGCTAATGAAAAACTGTTTTTT
TRBJ2-3	.	TRBD2	TRBV29-1	CSVRTSVDTQYF	TGCAGCGTACGGACTAGCGTAGATACGCAGTATTTT
TRBJ2-5	.	.	TRBV28	CASGSGGGPETQYF	TGTGCCAGCGGGTCCGGCGGGGGCCCAGAGACCCAGTACTTC
TRBJ2-5	.	.	TRBV19	CASRSWGLETQYF	TGTGCCAGTAGATCGTGGGGACTGGAGACCCAGTACTTC
TRBJ2-4	.	TRBD2	TRBV5-1	CASSKGTSGVSKNIQYF	TGCGCCAGCAGCAAAGGGACTAGCGGGGTCTCCAAAAACATTCAGTACTTC
TRBJ1-5	many	.	TRBV12-3/TRBV12-4	CASSLGQGNQPQHF	TGTGCCAGCAGTTTGGGGCAGGGCAATCAGCCCCAGCATTTT
TRBJ1-2	many	.	TRBV2	CASRDAGYTF	TGTGCCAGCAGGGACGCCGGCTACACCTTC
TRBJ1-5	many	TRBD1	TRBV13	CASSFPINRDRGFSNQPQHF	TGTGCCAGCAGCTTCCCCATAAACCGGGACAGGGGTTTCAGCAATCAGCCCCAGCATTTT
TRBJ2-7	.	.	TRBV20-1	CSARRGSKGEQYF	TGCAGTGCGCGAAGGGGGAGTAAAGGCGAGCAGTACTTC